A selection of T cell receptor beta chains follows, all from one sample in a study of technical replicates of blood from a handful of donors. The protocol was immunoSEQ multiplex PCR, while the TCRdb copy is restricted to in-frame clones and leaves out a portion. This table has about 83,000 clones, roughly 94% appearing once. The sequenced sample was T cells isolated from PBMCs. Receptors originate from a human donor in good health. Each CDR3 is given with its conserved first and last residue. The D gene is left open where the match is weak. Clone size, where shown, is once, few, many, or a class for clones that have expanded.

d_gene: .; v_gene: TRBV7-9; abundance: .; j_gene: TRBJ1-2; CDR3aa: CASSSRGGGRPIYGYTF; CDR3nt: TGTGCCAGCAGCTCCCGTGGGGGGGGCCGGCCAATATATGGCTACACCTTC
d_gene: .; v_gene: TRBV29-1; abundance: once; j_gene: TRBJ1-3; CDR3aa: CSVAPRSSGNTIYF; CDR3nt: TGCAGCGTTGCCCCCCGGTCATCTGGAAACACCATATATTTT
d_gene: .; v_gene: TRBV5-4; abundance: .; j_gene: TRBJ2-5; CDR3aa: CASSLVRDEETQYF; CDR3nt: TGTGCCAGCAGCTTGGTCCGGGATGAAGAGACCCAGTACTTC
d_gene: .; v_gene: TRBV7-8; abundance: .; j_gene: TRBJ2-6; CDR3aa: CASSPPFGANVLTF; CDR3nt: TGTGCCAGCAGCCCCCCTTTCGGGGCCAACGTCCTGACTTTC
d_gene: .; v_gene: TRBV6-6; abundance: .; j_gene: TRBJ1-4; CDR3aa: CASISTATNEKLFF; CDR3nt: TGTGCCAGCATATCAACTGCAACTAATGAAAAACTGTTTTTT
d_gene: .; v_gene: TRBV30; abundance: .; j_gene: TRBJ1-6; CDR3aa: CAWSVQAGDSPLHF; CDR3nt: TGTGCCTGGAGTGTACAGGCAGGGGATTCACCCCTCCACTTT
d_gene: TRBD2; v_gene: TRBV19; abundance: .; j_gene: TRBJ2-7; CDR3aa: CASRLAGAATYEQYF; CDR3nt: TGTGCCAGTAGGCTAGCGGGGGCTGCAACCTACGAGCAGTACTTC
d_gene: .; v_gene: TRBV15; abundance: .; j_gene: TRBJ1-4; CDR3aa: CATSRAVGEKLFF; CDR3nt: TGTGCCACCAGCAGAGCGGTTGGTGAAAAACTGTTTTTT
d_gene: .; v_gene: TRBV28; abundance: .; j_gene: TRBJ2-7; CDR3aa: CASSFHRAYEQYF; CDR3nt: TGTGCCAGCAGTTTCCACAGAGCCTACGAGCAGTACTTC
d_gene: TRBD2; v_gene: TRBV2; abundance: .; j_gene: TRBJ2-1; CDR3aa: CASSEGGLAGGPSYNEQFF; CDR3nt: TGTGCCAGCAGTGAGGGGGGACTAGCGGGGGGCCCCTCCTACAATGAGCAGTTCTTC
d_gene: .; v_gene: TRBV11-2; abundance: .; j_gene: TRBJ1-3; CDR3aa: CASSSVVGPSGNTIYF; CDR3nt: TGTGCCAGCAGCTCGGTGGTCGGTCCCTCTGGAAACACCATATATTTT
d_gene: TRBD2; v_gene: TRBV10-2; abundance: .; j_gene: TRBJ2-7; CDR3aa: CASTDLLAGNYEQYF; CDR3nt: TGCGCCAGCACTGACCTACTAGCGGGGAACTACGAGCAGTACTTC
d_gene: TRBD1; v_gene: TRBV5-1; abundance: .; j_gene: TRBJ2-3; CDR3aa: CASTGEGSSTDTQYF; CDR3nt: TGCGCCAGTACAGGGGAAGGTTCGAGCACAGATACGCAGTATTTT
d_gene: .; v_gene: TRBV28; abundance: .; j_gene: TRBJ2-3; CDR3aa: CASSFDSPFTDTQYF; CDR3nt: TGTGCCAGCAGTTTTGACAGCCCATTCACAGATACGCAGTATTTT
d_gene: TRBD1; v_gene: TRBV6-5; abundance: .; j_gene: TRBJ2-1; CDR3aa: CASSYSQTVQGMKFF; CDR3nt: TGTGCCAGCAGTTACTCCCAAACCGTACAGGGGATGAAGTTCTTC
d_gene: TRBD1; v_gene: TRBV15; abundance: once; j_gene: TRBJ2-7; CDR3aa: CATSRTRDSSSEQYF; CDR3nt: TGTGCCACCAGCAGAACCCGGGACAGCTCCTCCGAGCAGTACTTC
d_gene: TRBD2; v_gene: TRBV28; abundance: .; j_gene: TRBJ2-1; CDR3aa: CASSKTSGIPYTFQFF; CDR3nt: TGTGCCAGCAGTAAAACTAGCGGCATCCCGTATACGTTTCAGTTCTTC
d_gene: TRBD2; v_gene: TRBV7-6; abundance: .; j_gene: TRBJ2-1; CDR3aa: CASSLGPASGRVDNEQFF; CDR3nt: TGTGCCAGCAGCTTAGGGCCAGCTAGCGGGAGAGTCGACAATGAGCAGTTCTTC
d_gene: TRBD1; v_gene: TRBV6-5; abundance: .; j_gene: TRBJ1-1; CDR3aa: CASSSIRTGPNTEAFF; CDR3nt: TGTGCCAGCAGTTCGATACGGACAGGGCCAAACACTGAAGCTTTCTTT
d_gene: .; v_gene: TRBV6-5; abundance: .; j_gene: TRBJ1-1; CDR3aa: CASSTTSTGSAFF; CDR3nt: TGTGCCAGCAGTACCACATCGACAGGATCGGCTTTCTTT
d_gene: TRBD1; v_gene: TRBV4-2; abundance: .; j_gene: TRBJ2-7; CDR3aa: CASSQVFGTGAYEQYF; CDR3nt: TGTGCCAGCAGCCAAGTATTCGGGACAGGGGCCTACGAGCAGTACTTC
d_gene: .; v_gene: TRBV11-2; abundance: .; j_gene: TRBJ1-1; CDR3aa: CASRPNINREAFF; CDR3nt: TGTGCCAGCAGACCTAACATAAACAGAGAAGCTTTCTTT
d_gene: TRBD1; v_gene: TRBV6-1; abundance: .; j_gene: TRBJ2-3; CDR3aa: CASSDPPGQGIDTQYF; CDR3nt: TGTGCCAGCAGTGACCCACCGGGACAGGGCATAGATACGCAGTATTTT
d_gene: TRBD2; v_gene: TRBV6-5; abundance: .; j_gene: TRBJ2-1; CDR3aa: CASSYSGGGPNEQFF; CDR3nt: TGTGCCAGCAGTTACTCTGGCGGGGGACCTAATGAGCAGTTCTTC
d_gene: .; v_gene: TRBV5-4; abundance: .; j_gene: TRBJ2-7; CDR3aa: CASSRQDWLSEQYF; CDR3nt: TGTGCCAGCAGTCGTCAGGACTGGCTTAGTGAGCAGTACTTC
d_gene: .; v_gene: TRBV6-1; abundance: .; j_gene: TRBJ1-2; CDR3aa: CASSEQGFGYGYTF; CDR3nt: TGTGCCAGCAGTGAACAGGGCTTCGGCTATGGCTACACCTTC
d_gene: TRBD1; v_gene: TRBV7-9; abundance: .; j_gene: TRBJ1-2; CDR3aa: CASSLKGQGLHYGYTF; CDR3nt: TGTGCCAGCAGCTTAAAGGGACAGGGGCTACACTATGGCTACACCTTC
d_gene: TRBD2; v_gene: TRBV5-4; abundance: .; j_gene: TRBJ2-1; CDR3aa: CASSRAGGWDEQFF; CDR3nt: TGTGCCAGCAGCAGAGCGGGAGGGTGGGATGAGCAGTTCTTC
d_gene: .; v_gene: TRBV2; abundance: .; j_gene: TRBJ2-7; CDR3aa: CATFWQVGDEQYF; CDR3nt: TGTGCCACCTTCTGGCAGGTCGGGGACGAGCAGTACTTC
d_gene: .; v_gene: TRBV5-4; abundance: .; j_gene: TRBJ2-7; CDR3aa: CASSSTGFSRLYEQYF; CDR3nt: TGTGCCAGCAGCTCAACAGGCTTCAGCCGTCTCTACGAGCAGTACTTC
d_gene: .; v_gene: TRBV27; abundance: .; j_gene: TRBJ2-5; CDR3aa: CASSEGVPAPRETQYF; CDR3nt: TGTGCCAGCAGTGAGGGGGTTCCCGCTCCCCGAGAGACCCAGTACTTC
d_gene: TRBD1; v_gene: TRBV11-3; abundance: .; j_gene: TRBJ1-3; CDR3aa: CASSKTGAGNTIYF; CDR3nt: TGTGCCAGCAGCAAAACAGGGGCTGGAAACACCATATATTTT
d_gene: TRBD2; v_gene: TRBV7-9; abundance: .; j_gene: TRBJ2-3; CDR3aa: CASSPGTTSPDTQYF; CDR3nt: TGTGCCAGCAGCCCCGGGACTACCAGTCCAGATACGCAGTATTTT
d_gene: .; v_gene: TRBV2; abundance: .; j_gene: TRBJ1-5; CDR3aa: CASSVAINQPQHF; CDR3nt: TGTGCCAGCAGTGTCGCTATAAATCAGCCCCAGCATTTT
d_gene: .; v_gene: TRBV5-4; abundance: .; j_gene: TRBJ1-5; CDR3aa: CASSLGGGMSQPQHF; CDR3nt: TGTGCCAGCAGCTTGGGCGGGGGTATGAGTCAGCCCCAGCATTTT
d_gene: TRBD2; v_gene: TRBV18; abundance: once; j_gene: TRBJ2-1; CDR3aa: CASSPGLAGGQDPNEQFF; CDR3nt: TGTGCCAGCTCACCGGGACTAGCGGGGGGACAGGACCCCAATGAGCAGTTCTTC
d_gene: .; v_gene: TRBV7-9; abundance: .; j_gene: TRBJ1-1; CDR3aa: CASSTTVTEAFF; CDR3nt: TGTGCCAGCAGCACTACGGTCACTGAAGCTTTCTTT
d_gene: TRBD1; v_gene: TRBV2; abundance: .; j_gene: TRBJ2-2; CDR3aa: CASQTGDTGELFF; CDR3nt: TGTGCCAGCCAGACAGGGGACACCGGGGAGCTGTTTTTT
d_gene: TRBD1; v_gene: TRBV28; abundance: .; j_gene: TRBJ2-7; CDR3aa: CASSFPLKGQGHEQYF; CDR3nt: TGTGCCAGCAGTTTCCCCTTGAAGGGACAGGGCCACGAGCAGTACTTC
d_gene: TRBD1; v_gene: TRBV5-6; abundance: .; j_gene: TRBJ2-7; CDR3aa: CASSLVGDRGSYEQYF; CDR3nt: TGTGCCAGCAGCTTGGTCGGAGACAGGGGATCCTACGAGCAGTACTTC
d_gene: TRBD2; v_gene: TRBV6-5; abundance: once; j_gene: TRBJ2-7; CDR3aa: CASSPLAGDSYEQYF; CDR3nt: TGTGCCAGCAGTCCACTAGCGGGGGACTCCTACGAGCAGTACTTC
d_gene: TRBD2; v_gene: TRBV5-1; abundance: .; j_gene: TRBJ2-7; CDR3aa: CASRGTSGNIYEQYF; CDR3nt: TGCGCCAGCAGGGGGACTAGCGGGAATATATACGAGCAGTACTTC
d_gene: TRBD2; v_gene: TRBV7-3; abundance: .; j_gene: TRBJ2-2; CDR3aa: CASTPSGGAGELFF; CDR3nt: TGTGCCAGCACCCCTAGCGGGGGGGCCGGGGAGCTGTTTTTT
d_gene: TRBD2; v_gene: TRBV11-3; abundance: .; j_gene: TRBJ2-3; CDR3aa: CASSFSGGNTDTQYF; CDR3nt: TGTGCCAGCAGCTTTAGCGGGGGGAACACAGATACGCAGTATTTT
d_gene: .; v_gene: TRBV27; abundance: .; j_gene: TRBJ2-2; CDR3aa: CASSEARRVGELFF; CDR3nt: TGTGCCAGCTCCGAAGCCAGGCGTGTCGGGGAGCTGTTTTTT
d_gene: .; v_gene: TRBV2; abundance: .; j_gene: TRBJ2-7; CDR3aa: CASSEGMQALYEQYF; CDR3nt: TGTGCCAGCAGTGAAGGAATGCAGGCACTCTACGAGCAGTACTTC